This TCR beta chain was sequenced in a study of response to subunit inactivated influenza vaccine. Study observations and caveats: That few new T cells are recruited by each seasonal influenza vaccination was the authors' suggestion.

With respect to this clonotype: Its specificity is not known.

The CDR3 has 15 amino acids. Trimming at V came to 1 base and at J to 9 bases, leaving 3 bases not matched to a gene. Germline lookup yields CDR1 SGDLS and CDR2 YYNGEE. TCRdb independently ran MiXCR on the RT-PCR reads; one entry per CDR3 protein. There are around 750,000 distinct CDR3 sequences in the sample; around 21% occur only once, and 10% lies in the top ten. The receptor comes from a man between 50 and 59 years old who received an inactivated influenza vaccine. The chain links TRBV9 to TRBJ2-2, with TRBD2 matching over 13 bases. This specimen consisted of PBMCs from blood, obtained roughly 5 days after vaccination. CDR3 amino acids: CASSVRTSGSRELFF. Here the CDR3 DNA reads TGTGCCAGCAGCGTAAGGACTAGCGGGAGTCGGGAGCTGTTTTTT.